The 7 T cell receptor beta chains reported below all come from one sample, sequenced in a study of T cell responses to AZD1222 COVID-19 vaccine. The repertoire was sequenced with immunoSEQ multiplex PCR; TCRdb's copy has only in-frame clones and lacks some. The repertoire consists of approximately 120,000 clones, with about 93% occurring once and the leading ten covering roughly 0.87%. The source was peripheral blood, collected on day 0 of AZD1222 vaccination. These TCRs come from an adult in good health.

This chain links TRBV7-8 with TRBJ1-1; D not resolved. Germline CDR1 and CDR2: SGHVS and FQNEAQ. The V and J ends lost 5 bases and 4 bases respectively, with 17 bases between them. CDR3 length: 15 amino acids. CDR3 in amino acids: CASSPDRLKGTEAFF. The CDR3 coding sequence is TGTGCCAGCAGCCCGGACCGCCTTAAAGGCACTGAAGCTTTCTTT.

The table lists this clone with a count of one. The chain employs TRBV7-9 and TRBJ1-2, with 10 positions matching TRBD1. Per germline, CDR1 SEHNR and CDR2 FQNEAQ (reference sequence). With 3 bases clipped from V and 2 bases from J, the junction kept 0 bases outside the gene matches. CDR3 size: 14 residues. The DNA of the CDR3 is TGTGCCAGCAGCTTGGGACAGGGGAACTATGGCTACACCTTC. Translating gives CASSLGQGNYGYTF.

The chain employs TRBV2 and TRBJ2-2; TRBD1 agrees at 9 bases. The V segment lost 7 bases and the J segment 1 base; nucleotides outside the gene matches: 1. The CDR3 is 14 amino acids. The V gene's germline CDR1 is SNHLY and CDR2 FYNNEI. The CDR3 DNA follows: TGTGCCAGCAAGGACAGGGGGAACACCGGGGAGCTGTTTTTT. The encoded protein is CASKDRGNTGELFF. The full variable domain, with the rest looked up from reference TRBV2 and TRBJ2-2, is EPEVTQTPSHQVTQMGQEVILRCVPISNHLYFYWYRQILGQKVEFLVSFYNNEISEKSEIFDDQFSVERPDGSNFTLKIRSTKLEDSAMYFCASKDRGNTGELFFGEGSRLTVL.

This chain joins TRBV2 and TRBJ1-1; D gene uncertain. V was trimmed by 9 bases and J by 4 bases, leaving 12 bases between them. Germline V gene data show CDR1 as SNHLY and CDR2 as FYNNEI. The CDR3 has 12 amino acids. This chain's CDR3 is CARITAGTEAFF. The CDR3 region has the DNA TGTGCCAGGATTACGGCAGGCACTGAAGCTTTCTTT. The whole variable domain, filled in from reference TRBV2 and TRBJ1-1, reads EPEVTQTPSHQVTQMGQEVILRCVPISNHLYFYWYRQILGQKVEFLVSFYNNEISEKSEIFDDQFSVERPDGSNFTLKIRSTKLEDSAMYFCARITAGTEAFFGQGTRLTVV.

This rearrangement joins TRBV7-9 to TRBJ1-1; D ambiguous. The CDR3 sequence is 12 residues long. Germline CDR1 reads SEHNR; CDR2 reads FQNEAQ (reference sequence). V was clipped by 5 bases and J by 3 bases, with 7 bases between them. The CDR3 here is CASSPLDTEAFF. In nucleotides, the CDR3 is TGTGCCAGCAGCCCGCTTGACACTGAAGCTTTCTTT.

This clone was counted once. V usage is TRBV19 and J usage is TRBJ1-6; D might be TRBD1 (6 bases). This CDR3 comprises 15 residues. V was pared by 5 bases and J by 8 bases, with 16 bases between. The V gene's germline CDR1 is LNHDA and CDR2 SQIVND (reference sequence). CDR3: CASSPTLGGYSPLHF. CDR3 in DNA: TGTGCCAGTAGTCCTACCTTAGGGGGATATTCACCCCTCCACTTT.

This rearrangement joins TRBV29-1 to TRBJ2-7; D possibly corresponds to TRBD1 (6 bases). Germline assignment: CDR1 SQVTM and CDR2 ANQGSEA. Trimming stripped 4 bases from V and 4 bases from J, with 17 bases between. CDR3 length: 14 residues. Here the CDR3 reads CSVGVQGPRYEQYF. The CDR3 DNA reads as TGCAGCGTTGGGGTACAGGGTCCGAGGTACGAGCAGTACTTC.